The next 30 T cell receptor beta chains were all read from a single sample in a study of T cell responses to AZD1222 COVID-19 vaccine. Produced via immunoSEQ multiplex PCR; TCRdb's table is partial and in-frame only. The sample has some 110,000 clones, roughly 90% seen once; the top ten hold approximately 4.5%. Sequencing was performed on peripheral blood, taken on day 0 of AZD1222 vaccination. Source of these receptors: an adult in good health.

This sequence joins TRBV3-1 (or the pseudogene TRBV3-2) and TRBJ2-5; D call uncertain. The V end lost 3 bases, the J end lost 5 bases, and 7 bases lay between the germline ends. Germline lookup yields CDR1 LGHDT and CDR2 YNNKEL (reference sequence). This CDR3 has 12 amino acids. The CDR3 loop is CASSQAPETQYF. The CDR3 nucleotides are TGTGCCAGCAGCCAGGCCCCGGAGACCCAGTACTTC.

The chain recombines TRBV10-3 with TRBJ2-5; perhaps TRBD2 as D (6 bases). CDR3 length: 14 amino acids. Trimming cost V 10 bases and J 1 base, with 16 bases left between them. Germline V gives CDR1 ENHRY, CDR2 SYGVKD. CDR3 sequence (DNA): TGTGCCACCGGACCCGGCGGGGTCCAAGAGACCCAGTACTTC. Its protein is CATGPGGVQETQYF.

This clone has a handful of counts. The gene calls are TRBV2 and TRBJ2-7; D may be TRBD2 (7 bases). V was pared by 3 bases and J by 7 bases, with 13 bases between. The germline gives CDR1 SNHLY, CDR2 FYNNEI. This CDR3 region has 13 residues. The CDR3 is CASSDGGALEQYF. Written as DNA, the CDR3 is TGTGCCAGCAGTGATGGGGGGGCGCTTGAGCAGTACTTC.

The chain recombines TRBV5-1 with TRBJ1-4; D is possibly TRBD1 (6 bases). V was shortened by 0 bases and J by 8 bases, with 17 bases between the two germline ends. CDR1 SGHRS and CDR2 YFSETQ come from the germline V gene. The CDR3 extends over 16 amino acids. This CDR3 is CASSLANLRDTEKLFF. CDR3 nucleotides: TGCGCCAGCAGCTTGGCAAACCTCCGGGACACCGAAAAACTGTTTTTT.

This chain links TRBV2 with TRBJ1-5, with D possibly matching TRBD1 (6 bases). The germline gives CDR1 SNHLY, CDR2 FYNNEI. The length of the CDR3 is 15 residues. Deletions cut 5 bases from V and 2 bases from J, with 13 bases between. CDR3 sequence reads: CASSPGAGGNQPQHF. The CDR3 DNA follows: TGTGCCAGCAGTCCGGGGGCGGGAGGCAATCAGCCCCAGCATTTT.

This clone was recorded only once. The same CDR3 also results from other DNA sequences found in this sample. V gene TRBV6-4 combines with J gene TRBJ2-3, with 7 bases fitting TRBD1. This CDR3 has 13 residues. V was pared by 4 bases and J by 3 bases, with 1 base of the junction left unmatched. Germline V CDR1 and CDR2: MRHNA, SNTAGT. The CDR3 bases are TGTGCCAGCAGTGGACAGGGAACAGATACGCAGTATTTT. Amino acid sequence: CASSGQGTDTQYF.

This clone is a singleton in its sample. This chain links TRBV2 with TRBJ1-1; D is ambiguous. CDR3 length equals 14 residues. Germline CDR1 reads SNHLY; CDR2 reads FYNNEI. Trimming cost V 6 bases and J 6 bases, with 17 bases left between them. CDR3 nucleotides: TGTGCCAGCAGGGGTTTGGGAGGGAGGGCTGAAGCTTTCTTT. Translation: CASRGLGGRAEAFF.

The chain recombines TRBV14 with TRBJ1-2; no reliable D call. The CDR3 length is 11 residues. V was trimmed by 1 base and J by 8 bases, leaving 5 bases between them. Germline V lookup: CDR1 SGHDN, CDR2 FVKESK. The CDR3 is CASSQGSGYTF. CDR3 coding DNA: TGTGCCAGCAGCCAAGGGTCCGGCTACACCTTC. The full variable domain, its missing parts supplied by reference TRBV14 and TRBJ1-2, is EAGVTQFPSHSVIEKGQTVTLRCDPISGHDNLYWYRRVMGKEIKFLLHFVKESKQDESGMPNNRFLAERTGGTYSTLKVQPAELEDSGVYFCASSQGSGYTFGSGTRLTVV.

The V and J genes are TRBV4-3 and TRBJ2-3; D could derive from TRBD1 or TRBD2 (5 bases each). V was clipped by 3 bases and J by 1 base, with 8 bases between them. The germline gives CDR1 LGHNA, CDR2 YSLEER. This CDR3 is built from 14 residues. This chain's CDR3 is CASSQGVGTDTQYF. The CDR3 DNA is TGCGCCAGCAGCCAGGGGGTCGGCACAGATACGCAGTATTTT.

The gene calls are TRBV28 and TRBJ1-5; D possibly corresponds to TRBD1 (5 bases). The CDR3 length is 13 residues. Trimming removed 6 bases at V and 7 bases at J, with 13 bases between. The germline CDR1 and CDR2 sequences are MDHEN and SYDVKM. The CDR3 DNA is TGTGCCAGCAGACCAGGGCGGGAGCAGCCCCAGCATTTT. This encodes CASRPGREQPQHF. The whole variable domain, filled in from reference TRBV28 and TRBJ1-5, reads DVKVTQSSRYLVKRTGEKVFLECVQDMDHENMFWYRQDPGLGLRLIYFSYDVKMKEKGDIPEGYSVSREKKERFSLILESASTNQTSMYLCASRPGREQPQHFGDGTRLSIL.

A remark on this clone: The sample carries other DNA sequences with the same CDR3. CDR3 sequence: CASSFRFGTYEQYF. For the CDR3, the DNA is TGTGCCAGCAGCTTTAGGTTCGGAACCTACGAGCAGTACTTC. The rearrangement uses TRBV11-2 and TRBJ2-7; no clear D. The CDR3 has 14 residues. From germline, CDR1 is SGHAT and CDR2 FQNNGV. Deletions cut 3 bases from V and 2 bases from J, with 11 bases between.

The CDR3 nucleotides are TGTGCCAGCAGCGTAGTGGGAACAGATACGCAGTATTTT. Protein: CASSVVGTDTQYF. This chain joins TRBV9 and TRBJ2-3; no reliable D call. Germline V CDR1 and CDR2: SGDLS, YYNGEE. The ends were cut back, 0 bases at V and 3 bases at J, with 5 bases in the middle. This CDR3 has 13 residues.

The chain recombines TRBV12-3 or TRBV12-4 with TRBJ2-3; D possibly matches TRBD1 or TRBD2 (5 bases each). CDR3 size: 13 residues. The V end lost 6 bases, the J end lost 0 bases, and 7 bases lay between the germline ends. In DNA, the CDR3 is TGTGCCAGCAGGTGGGACAGCACAGATACGCAGTATTTT. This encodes CASRWDSTDTQYF.

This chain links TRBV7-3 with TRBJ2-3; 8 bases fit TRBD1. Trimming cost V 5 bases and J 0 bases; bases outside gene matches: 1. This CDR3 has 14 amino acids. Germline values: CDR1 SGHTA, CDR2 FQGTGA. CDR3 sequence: CASSRDRSTDTQYF. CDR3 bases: TGTGCCAGCAGCAGGGACAGGAGCACAGATACGCAGTATTTT. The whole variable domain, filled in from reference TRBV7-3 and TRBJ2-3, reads GAGVSQTPSNKVTEKGKYVELRCDPISGHTALYWYRQSLGQGPEFLIYFQGTGAADDSGLPNDRFFAVRPEGSVSTLKIQRTERGDSAVYLCASSRDRSTDTQYFGPGTRLTVL.

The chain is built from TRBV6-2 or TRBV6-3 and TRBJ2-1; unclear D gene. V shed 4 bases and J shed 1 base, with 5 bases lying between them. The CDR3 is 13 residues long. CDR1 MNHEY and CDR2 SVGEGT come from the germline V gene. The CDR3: CASSFRSYNEQFF. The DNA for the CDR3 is TGTGCCAGCAGTTTCAGGTCCTACAATGAGCAGTTCTTC.

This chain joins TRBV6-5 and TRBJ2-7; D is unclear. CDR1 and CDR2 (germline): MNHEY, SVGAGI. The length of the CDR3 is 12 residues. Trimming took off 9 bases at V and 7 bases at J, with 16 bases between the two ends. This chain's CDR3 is CASQSGALEQYF. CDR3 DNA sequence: TGTGCCAGTCAGTCCGGAGCCCTGGAGCAGTACTTC.

The chain's CDR3 is CASSLPGGGISGNTIYF. As DNA, the CDR3 is TGCGCCAGCAGCTTGCCGGGTGGGGGGATCTCTGGAAACACCATATATTTT. The J gene is TRBJ1-3, the V gene TRBV5-1; D perhaps matches TRBD1 (5 bases). Trimming took off 1 base at V and 0 bases at J, with 14 bases between the two ends. This CDR3 comprises 17 residues. Germline CDR1 reads SGHRS; CDR2 reads YFSETQ. Full variable domain (outside the CDR3, taken from reference TRBV5-1 and TRBJ1-3): KAGVTQTPRYLIKTRGQQVTLSCSPISGHRSVSWYQQTPGQGLQFLFEYFSETQRNKGNFPGRFSGRQFSNSRSEMNVSTLELGDSALYLCASSLPGGGISGNTIYFGEGSWLTVV.

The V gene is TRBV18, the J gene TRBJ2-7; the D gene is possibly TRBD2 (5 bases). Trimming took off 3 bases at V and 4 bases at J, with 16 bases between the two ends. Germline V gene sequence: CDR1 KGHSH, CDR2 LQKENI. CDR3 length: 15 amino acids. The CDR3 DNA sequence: TGTGCCAGCTCACCCGCAGGACTGAGGGAATACGAGCAGTACTTC. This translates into CASSPAGLREYEQYF. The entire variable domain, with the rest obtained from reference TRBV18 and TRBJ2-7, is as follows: NAGVMQNPRHLVRRRGQEARLRCSPMKGHSHVYWYRQLPEEGLKFMVYLQKENIIDESGMPKERFSAEFPKEGPSILRIQQVVRGDSAAYFCASSPAGLREYEQYFGPGTRLTVT.

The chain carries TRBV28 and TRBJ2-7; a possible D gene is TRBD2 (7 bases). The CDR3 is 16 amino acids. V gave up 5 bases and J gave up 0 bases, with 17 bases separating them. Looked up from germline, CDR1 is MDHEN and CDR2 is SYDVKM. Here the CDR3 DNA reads TGTGCCAGCAGTCCGGGGGGACAAAGGGACTCCTACGAGCAGTACTTC. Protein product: CASSPGGQRDSYEQYF.

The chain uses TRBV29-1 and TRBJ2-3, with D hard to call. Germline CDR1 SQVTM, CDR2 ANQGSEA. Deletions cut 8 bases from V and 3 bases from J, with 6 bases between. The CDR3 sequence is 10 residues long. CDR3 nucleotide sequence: TGCAGCACCTTAACAGATACGCAGTATTTT. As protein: CSTLTDTQYF.

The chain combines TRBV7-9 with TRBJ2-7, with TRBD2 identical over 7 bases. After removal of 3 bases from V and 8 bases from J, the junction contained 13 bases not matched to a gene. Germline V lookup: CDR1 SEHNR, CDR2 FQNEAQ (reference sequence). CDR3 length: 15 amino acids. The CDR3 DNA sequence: TGTGCCAGCAGCTTTACTGCGGGAGTAGATGATAAGCAGTACTTC. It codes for CASSFTAGVDDKQYF.

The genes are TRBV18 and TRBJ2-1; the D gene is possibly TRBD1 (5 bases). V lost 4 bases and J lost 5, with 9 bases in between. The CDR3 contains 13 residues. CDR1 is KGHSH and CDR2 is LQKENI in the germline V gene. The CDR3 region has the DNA TGTGCCAGCTCACTACAACAGGACAATGAGCAGTTCTTC. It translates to CASSLQQDNEQFF.

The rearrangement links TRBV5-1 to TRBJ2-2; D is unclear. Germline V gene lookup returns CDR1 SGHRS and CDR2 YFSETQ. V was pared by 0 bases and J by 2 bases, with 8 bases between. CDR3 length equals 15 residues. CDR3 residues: CASSLVAGNTGELFF. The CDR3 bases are TGCGCCAGCAGCTTGGTGGCAGGCAACACCGGGGAGCTGTTTTTT.

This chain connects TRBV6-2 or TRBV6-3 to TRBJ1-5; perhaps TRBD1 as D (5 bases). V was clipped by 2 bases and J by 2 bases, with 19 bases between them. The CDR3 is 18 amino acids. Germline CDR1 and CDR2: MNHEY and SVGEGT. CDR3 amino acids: CASSYGERSGRGNQPQHF. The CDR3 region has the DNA TGTGCCAGCAGTTACGGGGAGCGTTCGGGGCGTGGCAATCAGCCCCAGCATTTT.

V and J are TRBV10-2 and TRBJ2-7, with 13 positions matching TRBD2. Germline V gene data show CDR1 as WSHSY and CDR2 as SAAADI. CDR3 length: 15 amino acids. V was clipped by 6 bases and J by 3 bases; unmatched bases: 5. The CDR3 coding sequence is TGCGCCAGCAGCGGGACTAGCGGGGCTAGCTACGAGCAGTACTTC. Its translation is CASSGTSGASYEQYF.

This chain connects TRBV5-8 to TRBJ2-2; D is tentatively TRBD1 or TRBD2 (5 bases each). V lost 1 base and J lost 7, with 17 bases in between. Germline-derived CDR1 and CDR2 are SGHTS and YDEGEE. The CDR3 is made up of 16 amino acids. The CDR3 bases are TGTGCCAGCAGCTTGATGGGTCCGGCAGGGAGCGGGGAGCTGTTTTTT. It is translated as CASSLMGPAGSGELFF.

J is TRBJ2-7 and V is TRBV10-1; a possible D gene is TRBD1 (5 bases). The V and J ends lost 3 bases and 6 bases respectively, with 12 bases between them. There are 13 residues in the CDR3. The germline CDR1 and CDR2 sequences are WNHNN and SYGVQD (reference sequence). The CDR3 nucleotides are TGCGCCAGCAGTGATCAGGGTTCTAGCGAGCAGTACTTC. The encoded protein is CASSDQGSSEQYF.

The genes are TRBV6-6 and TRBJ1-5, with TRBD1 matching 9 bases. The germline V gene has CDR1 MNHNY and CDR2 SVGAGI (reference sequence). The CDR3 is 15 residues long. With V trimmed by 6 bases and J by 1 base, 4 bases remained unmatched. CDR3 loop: CASRKQGASNQPQHF. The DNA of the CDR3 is TGTGCCAGCAGAAAACAGGGGGCGAGCAATCAGCCCCAGCATTTT.

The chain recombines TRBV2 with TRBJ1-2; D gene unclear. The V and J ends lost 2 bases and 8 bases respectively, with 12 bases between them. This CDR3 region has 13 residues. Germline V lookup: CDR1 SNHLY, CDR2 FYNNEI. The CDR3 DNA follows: TGTGCCAGCAGTGAAAGGTCCGACGGAGGCTACACCTTC. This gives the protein CASSERSDGGYTF.

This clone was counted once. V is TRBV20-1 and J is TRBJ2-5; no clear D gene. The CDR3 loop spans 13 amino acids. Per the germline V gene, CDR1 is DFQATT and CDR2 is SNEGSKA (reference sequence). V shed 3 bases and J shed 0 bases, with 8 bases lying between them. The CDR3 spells CSASEVYQETQYF. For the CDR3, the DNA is TGCAGTGCTAGTGAGGTCTACCAAGAGACCCAGTACTTC.